This entry lists 5 T cell receptor beta chains sequenced from one sample in a study of CD8+ T cells in alopecia areata. Reverse transcription of extracted RNA yielded cDNA, which provided the sequencing template. Sequenced by immunoSEQ multiplex PCR; TCRdb stores in-frame clones only, minus some. The sample contains roughly 250,000 clones, roughly two thirds of which appear only once. The source was CD4+ T cells sorted from blood, collected at week 0. The receptors shown here come from a human donor with alopecia areata.

The chain carries TRBV30 and TRBJ1-2, with 10 positions matching TRBD1. After removal of 8 bases from V and 7 bases from J, the junction contained 16 bases not matched to a gene. This CDR3 spans 15 amino acids. Germline V lookup: CDR1 GTSNPN, CDR2 SVGIG (reference sequence). This CDR3 is CAGTYPGQGKSGYTF. The CDR3, as DNA: TGTGCCGGTACCTATCCGGGACAGGGGAAGAGTGGCTACACCTTC.

The gene calls are TRBV25-1 and TRBJ1-1, with D possibly TRBD1 on 6 matching bases. The CDR3 runs to 11 residues. Per germline, CDR1 MGHDK and CDR2 SYGVNS. The V and J ends lost 2 bases and 8 bases respectively, with 6 bases between them. CDR3 coding DNA: TGTGCCAGCAGTGAAGACAGGGAAGCTTTCTTT. This translates into CASSEDREAFF.

This clone has only one observation. This chain links TRBV30 with TRBJ1-2, with D tentatively TRBD1 (6 bases). The CDR3 spans 14 residues. Trimming stripped 2 bases from V and 6 bases from J, with 16 bases between. Germline loops: CDR1 GTSNPN, CDR2 SVGIG (reference sequence). CDR3 in amino acids: CAWSLLPGANGYTF. CDR3 DNA sequence: TGTGCCTGGAGTTTACTGCCAGGGGCGAATGGCTACACCTTC. The complete variable domain, with remaining parts taken from reference TRBV30 and TRBJ1-2, reads SQTIHQWPATLVQPVGSPLSLECTVEGTSNPNLYWYRQAAGRGLQLLFYSVGIGQISSEVPQNLSASRPQDRQFILSSKKLLLSDSGFYLCAWSLLPGANGYTFGSGTRLTVV.

V and J are TRBV5-1 and TRBJ1-4, with D possibly matching TRBD1 (5 bases). Per the germline V gene, CDR1 is SGHRS and CDR2 is YFSETQ. This CDR3 spans 15 amino acids. Trimming cost V 4 bases and J 7 bases, with 17 bases left between them. CDR3 DNA sequence: TGCGCCAGCAGCCCAGGGACCGCGCCGGGTGAAAAACTGTTTTTT. Residues: CASSPGTAPGEKLFF.

This clone was seen a few times. The CDR3 sequence: CASSSYRGRVNEQYF. The DNA of the CDR3 is TGTGCCAGCAGTTCCTACAGGGGGCGGGTCAACGAGCAGTACTTC. The chain recombines TRBV6-5 with TRBJ2-7; 9 bases match TRBD1. With V trimmed by 4 bases and J by 5 bases, 9 bases remained unmatched. Germline-derived CDR1 and CDR2 are MNHEY and SVGAGI. The CDR3 covers 15 residues.